The TCR beta chain described here comes from a study of T cells after posttransplantation cyclophosphamide. Findings and caveats of the study: After PTCy, TRB diversity resembled that of CNI/methotrexate controls. Blood and skin or GI T cell repertoires showed limited TRB overlap.

Of note for this clone: No antigen is known for it.

Libraries were prepared by immunoSEQ multiplex PCR; TCRdb keeps only in-frame clonotypes and omits some of them. Among approximately 20,000 clones, 80% to 90% were seen once, and the ten largest hold 1.9%. This CDR3 region has 14 residues. Germline V gene data show CDR1 as LNHDA and CDR2 as SQIVND (reference sequence). Trimming stripped 5 bases from V and 3 bases from J, with 14 bases between. Methotrexate plus calcineurin inhibitor accompanied controls' myeloablative marrow transplants; sampling was 1 year later. The chain employs TRBV19 and TRBJ2-7; possible D gene TRBD2, 6 bases. This sequence originates from a female patient in her 30s who received an allogeneic stem cell transplant from an unrelated donor, was CMV-positive, and had acute and chronic GVHD. The graft donor may have contributed some T cells. The sequenced sample was PBMCs, obtained roughly 49 weeks after allogeneic stem cell transplant with calcineurin inhibitor and methotrexate. The CDR3 nucleotides read TGTGCCAGTAGTGACGGCGGGGCTATCTACGAGCAGTACTTC. It encodes CASSDGGAIYEQYF.